These 11 T cell receptor beta chains were sequenced from one sample in a study of cytomegalovirus exposure and HLA in healthy donors. The assay was immunoSEQ multiplex PCR, and TCRdb's table has in-frame clones only and misses some. The data contain 130,000 to 150,000 clones, approximately 90% of them singletons. The material sequenced was PBMCs. The receptors derive from a woman aged 25 to 39 in good health and CMV-seropositive.

The CDR3 loop reads CASSLTDDQETQYF. CDR3 bases: TGTGCCAGCAGCTTAACAGACGATCAAGAGACCCAGTACTTC. The chain recombines TRBV7-9 with TRBJ2-5, with D uncertain. The CDR3 spans 14 residues. Trimming left V 2 bases short and J 2 bases short, with 9 bases between. The germline V gene has CDR1 SEHNR and CDR2 FQNEAQ (reference sequence).

The sample holds one count of this clone. The chain employs TRBV29-1 and TRBJ2-1; D perhaps matches TRBD2 (6 bases). Per germline, CDR1 SQVTM and CDR2 ANQGSEA. The CDR3 contains 12 residues. The CDR3 spells CRAWGLYNEQFF. The DNA of the CDR3 is TGCAGGGCTTGGGGACTCTACAATGAGCAGTTCTTC.

The CDR3 loop reads CASSLGQGSGANVLTF. CDR3 DNA sequence: TGTGCCAGCAGTTTGGGACAGGGGTCTGGGGCCAACGTCCTGACTTTC. The V and J genes are TRBV6-6 and TRBJ2-6; TRBD1 agrees at 10 bases. This CDR3 has 16 amino acids. V lost 4 bases to trimming and J lost 1 base; unmatched junction nucleotides: 1. Germline V gene sequence: CDR1 MNHNY, CDR2 SVGAGI (reference sequence).

The rearrangement uses TRBV2 and TRBJ2-7; D is uncertain. The V end was cut by 6 bases, the J end by 3 bases, with 12 bases between. The CDR3 length is 13 residues. Germline assignment: CDR1 SNHLY and CDR2 FYNNEI. CDR3 amino acids: CASSELAGYEQYF. The CDR3 DNA follows: TGTGCCAGCAGCGAACTGGCAGGCTACGAGCAGTACTTC.

The chain links TRBV5-1 to TRBJ2-2; TRBD1 aligns across 9 bases. V lost 1 base to trimming and J lost 5 bases; unmatched junction nucleotides: 3. This CDR3 contains 15 residues. Germline lookup yields CDR1 SGHRS and CDR2 YFSETQ. The CDR3 sequence is CASSLTGGKTGELFF. Here the CDR3 DNA reads TGCGCCAGCAGCTTGACAGGGGGCAAAACCGGGGAGCTGTTTTTT.

Only a few counts were recorded for this clone. The chain carries TRBV5-3 and TRBJ2-1, with D perhaps matching TRBD1 (6 bases). TRBV5-3 is placed among ORFs of uncertain function. V lost 1 base, J lost 4 bases, and 12 bases lay in between. This CDR3 spans 15 amino acids. CDR3 amino acids: CARSLTDSRYNEQFF. As DNA, the CDR3 is TGTGCCAGAAGCTTGACGGACAGCAGATACAATGAGCAGTTCTTC.

J is TRBJ1-1 and V is TRBV27, with 8 bases aligning to TRBD1. After removal of 0 bases from V and 2 bases from J, the junction contained 5 bases not matched to a gene. The germline V gene has CDR1 MNHEY and CDR2 SMNVEV (reference sequence). There are 16 residues in the CDR3. The CDR3 loop is CASSLSRDRINTEAFF. In DNA form, the CDR3 reads TGTGCCAGCAGTTTATCCCGGGACAGGATAAACACTGAAGCTTTCTTT.

The chain links TRBV5-5 to TRBJ1-1; unclear D gene. Trimming pared 6 bases from V and 0 bases from J, leaving 9 bases between. The length of the CDR3 is 13 residues. Germline CDR1 and CDR2: SGHKS and YYEKEE (reference sequence). This CDR3 is CASTRGMNTEAFF. The CDR3 bases are TGTGCCAGCACCCGAGGCATGAACACTGAAGCTTTCTTT.

The chain couples TRBV5-1 to TRBJ2-7, with 7 bases aligning to TRBD2. V trimming: 0 bases; J trimming: 0 bases; junction bases outside the gene matches: 6. CDR3 length: 16 residues. Per the germline V gene, CDR1 is SGHRS and CDR2 is YFSETQ. CDR3: CASSLASGVNSYEQYF. In nucleotides, the CDR3 is TGCGCCAGCAGCTTGGCCAGCGGGGTGAACTCCTACGAGCAGTACTTC. The entire variable domain, with the rest obtained from reference TRBV5-1 and TRBJ2-7, is as follows: KAGVTQTPRYLIKTRGQQVTLSCSPISGHRSVSWYQQTPGQGLQFLFEYFSETQRNKGNFPGRFSGRQFSNSRSEMNVSTLELGDSALYLCASSLASGVNSYEQYFGPGTRLTVT.

The chain carries TRBV2 and TRBJ2-7; TRBD2 matches 12 bases. There are 17 residues in the CDR3. J lost 0 bases, V lost 7 bases, and 10 bases had no gene match. CDR1 is SNHLY, CDR2 FYNNEI, per germline. CDR3 sequence reads: CASMGTSGFQSSYEQYF. CDR3 sequence (DNA): TGTGCCAGCATGGGGACTAGCGGGTTCCAGAGCTCCTACGAGCAGTACTTC.

The chain uses TRBV5-4 and TRBJ2-1; 9 bases match TRBD2. J was trimmed by 11 bases and V by 3 bases; bases with no gene match: 15. The CDR3 is 16 residues long. Germline CDR1 and CDR2: SGHNT and YYREEE (reference sequence). DNA of the CDR3: TGTGCCAGCAGCTCTTATGGGGGCGGGAGGGGGATGAAGCAGTTCTTC. Its protein is CASSSYGGGRGMKQFF. Together with reference TRBV5-4 and TRBJ2-1, the CDR3 gives the full variable domain: ETGVTQSPTHLIKTRGQQVTLRCSSQSGHNTVSWYQQALGQGPQFIFQYYREEENGRGNFPPRFSGLQFPNYSSELNVNALELDDSALYLCASSSYGGGRGMKQFFGPGTRLTVL.